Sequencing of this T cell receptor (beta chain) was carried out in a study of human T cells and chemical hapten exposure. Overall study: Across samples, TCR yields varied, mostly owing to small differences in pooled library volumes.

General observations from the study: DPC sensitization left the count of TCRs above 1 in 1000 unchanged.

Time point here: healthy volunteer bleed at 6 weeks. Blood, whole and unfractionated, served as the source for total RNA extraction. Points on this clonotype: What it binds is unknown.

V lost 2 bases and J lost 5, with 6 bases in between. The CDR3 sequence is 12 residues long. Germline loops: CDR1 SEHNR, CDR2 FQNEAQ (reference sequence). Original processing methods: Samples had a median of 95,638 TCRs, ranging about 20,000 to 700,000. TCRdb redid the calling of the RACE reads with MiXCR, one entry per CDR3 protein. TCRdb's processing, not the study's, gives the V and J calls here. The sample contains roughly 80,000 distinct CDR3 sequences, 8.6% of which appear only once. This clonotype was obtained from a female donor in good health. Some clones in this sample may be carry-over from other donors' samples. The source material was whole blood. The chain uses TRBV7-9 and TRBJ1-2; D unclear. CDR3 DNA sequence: TGTGCCAGCAGCTTAATATCTTATGGCTACACCTTC. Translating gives CASSLISYGYTF.